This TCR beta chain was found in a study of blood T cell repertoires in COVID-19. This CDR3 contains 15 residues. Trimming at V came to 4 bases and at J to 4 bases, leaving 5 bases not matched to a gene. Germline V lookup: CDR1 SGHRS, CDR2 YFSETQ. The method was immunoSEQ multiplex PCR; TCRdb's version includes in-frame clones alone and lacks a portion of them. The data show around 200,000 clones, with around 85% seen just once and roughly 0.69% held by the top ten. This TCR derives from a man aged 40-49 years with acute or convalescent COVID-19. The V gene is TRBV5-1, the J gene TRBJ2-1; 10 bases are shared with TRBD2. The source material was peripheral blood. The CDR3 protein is CASSSTSGVYNEQFF. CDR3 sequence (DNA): TGCGCCAGCAGCAGTACTAGCGGGGTTTACAATGAGCAGTTCTTC.